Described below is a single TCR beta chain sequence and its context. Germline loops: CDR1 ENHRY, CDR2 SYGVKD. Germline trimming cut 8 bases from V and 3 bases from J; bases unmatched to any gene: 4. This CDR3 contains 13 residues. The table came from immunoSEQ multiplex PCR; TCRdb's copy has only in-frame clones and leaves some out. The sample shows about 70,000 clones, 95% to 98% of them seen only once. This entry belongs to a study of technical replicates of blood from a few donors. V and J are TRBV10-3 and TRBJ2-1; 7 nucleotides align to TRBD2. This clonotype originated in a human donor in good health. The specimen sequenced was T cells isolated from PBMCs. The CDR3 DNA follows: TGTGCCATCTGGCCGGGGGGCTACAATGAGCAGTTCTTC. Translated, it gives CAIWPGGYNEQFF.